The clone carrying this T cell receptor (beta chain) was seen a few times. What it binds is not known. Germline CDR1 and CDR2: DFQATT and SNEGSKA (reference sequence). The CDR3 runs to 14 residues. The V end was cut by 1 base, the J end by 5 bases, with 13 bases between. The source of the sample is a study of vaccination and CD4 T cells after COVID-19. The overall study: The authors exposed cells to overlapping spike peptides derived from SARS-CoV-2, HCoV-NL63, HCoV-OC43 and HCoV-229E. Every culture used as a control got a CEFX pool, an HIV-1 Nef pool, or no peptide.

The Oncomine TCR Beta short-read assay generated sequence data from the DNA of cultured CD4+ T cells. TCRdb recomputed calls from the PCR reads with MiXCR, one row per CDR3 protein. The table has around 12,000 distinct CDR3 sequences, 74% seen once. Described treatment: roughly ten-day PBMC culture with coronavirus spike peptide pools or control peptides (ViraFEST assay). Each well held over 1.5 million PBMCs in IL-2 (roughly 10 IU/ml) medium with 10 ug/ml peptide pools. The V gene is TRBV20-1, the J gene TRBJ2-3, with a tentative D call TRBD2 (6 bases). Source: CD4+ T cells from blood, cultured in vitro, taken after SARS-CoV-2 vaccination. The sequence was collected from a human donor who received a COVID-19 vaccine. The chain's CDR3 is CSARVDYQRDTQYF. Written as DNA, the CDR3 is TGCAGTGCTAGAGTGGACTACCAAAGAGATACGCAGTATTTT.